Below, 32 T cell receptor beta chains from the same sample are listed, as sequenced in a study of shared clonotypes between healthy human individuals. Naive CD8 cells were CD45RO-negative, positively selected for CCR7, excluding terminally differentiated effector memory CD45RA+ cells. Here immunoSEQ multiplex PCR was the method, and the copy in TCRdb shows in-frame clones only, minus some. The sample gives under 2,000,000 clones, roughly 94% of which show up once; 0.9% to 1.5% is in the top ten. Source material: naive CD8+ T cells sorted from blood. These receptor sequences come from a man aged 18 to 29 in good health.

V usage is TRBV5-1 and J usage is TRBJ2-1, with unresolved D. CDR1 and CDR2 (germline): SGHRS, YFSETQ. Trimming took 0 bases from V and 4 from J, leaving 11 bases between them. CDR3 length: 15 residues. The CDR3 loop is CASSLGAVFYNEQFF. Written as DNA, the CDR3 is TGCGCCAGCAGCTTGGGTGCGGTCTTTTACAATGAGCAGTTCTTC.

The CDR3 loop reads CASSEMDTSGNTIYF. The CDR3 coding sequence is TGTGCCAGCAGTGAAATGGACACCTCTGGAAACACCATATATTTT. This chain uses TRBV6-1 with TRBJ1-3; D is perhaps TRBD1 (5 bases). Trimming stripped 2 bases from V and 0 bases from J, with 8 bases between. The CDR3 loop spans 15 amino acids. Germline assignment: CDR1 MNHNS and CDR2 SASEGT.

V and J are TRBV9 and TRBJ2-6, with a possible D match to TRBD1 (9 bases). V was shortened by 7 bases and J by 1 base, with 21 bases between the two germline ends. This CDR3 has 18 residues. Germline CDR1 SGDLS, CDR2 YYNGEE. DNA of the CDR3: TGTGCCAGCGAAGGACAGGGGCTAGCGGGTTCTGGGGCCAACGTCCTGACTTTC. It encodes CASEGQGLAGSGANVLTF.

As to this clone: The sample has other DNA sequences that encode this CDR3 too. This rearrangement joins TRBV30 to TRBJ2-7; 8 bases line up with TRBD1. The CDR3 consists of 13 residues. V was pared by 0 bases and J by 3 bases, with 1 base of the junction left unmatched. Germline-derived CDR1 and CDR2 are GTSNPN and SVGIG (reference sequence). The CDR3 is CAWSVGQGYEQYF. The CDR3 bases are TGTGCCTGGAGTGTAGGACAGGGCTACGAGCAGTACTTC.

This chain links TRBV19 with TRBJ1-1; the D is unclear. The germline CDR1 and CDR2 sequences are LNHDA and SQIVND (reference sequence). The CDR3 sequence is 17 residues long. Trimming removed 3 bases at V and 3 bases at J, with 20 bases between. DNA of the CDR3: TGTGCCAGTAGTATTGGGGTTTGGGGAGGAGCGGACACTGAAGCTTTCTTT. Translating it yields CASSIGVWGGADTEAFF.

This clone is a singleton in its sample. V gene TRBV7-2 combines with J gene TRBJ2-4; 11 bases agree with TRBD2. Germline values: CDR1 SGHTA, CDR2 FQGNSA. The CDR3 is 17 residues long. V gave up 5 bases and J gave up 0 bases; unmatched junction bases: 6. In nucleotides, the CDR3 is TGTGCCAGCAGCCCCCGACTAGCGGGGATAGCCAAAAACATTCAGTACTTC. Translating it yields CASSPRLAGIAKNIQYF.

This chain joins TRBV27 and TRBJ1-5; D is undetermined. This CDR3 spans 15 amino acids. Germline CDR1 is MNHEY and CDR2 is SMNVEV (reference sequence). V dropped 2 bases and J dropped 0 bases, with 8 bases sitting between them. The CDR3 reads CASSLGQPSNQPQHF. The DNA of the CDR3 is TGTGCCAGCAGTTTAGGGCAGCCTAGCAATCAGCCCCAGCATTTT.

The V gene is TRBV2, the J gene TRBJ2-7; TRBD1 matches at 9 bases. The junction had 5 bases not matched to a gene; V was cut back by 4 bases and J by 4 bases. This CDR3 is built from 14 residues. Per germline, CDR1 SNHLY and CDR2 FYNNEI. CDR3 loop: CASSVGQGNYEQYF. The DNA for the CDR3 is TGTGCCAGCAGTGTGGGACAGGGTAATTACGAGCAGTACTTC.

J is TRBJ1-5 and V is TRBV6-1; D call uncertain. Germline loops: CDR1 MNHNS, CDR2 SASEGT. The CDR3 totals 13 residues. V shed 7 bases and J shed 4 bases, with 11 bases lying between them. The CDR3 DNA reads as TGTGCCAGCACCTCTTGGGGAAATCAGCCCCAGCATTTT. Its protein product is CASTSWGNQPQHF.

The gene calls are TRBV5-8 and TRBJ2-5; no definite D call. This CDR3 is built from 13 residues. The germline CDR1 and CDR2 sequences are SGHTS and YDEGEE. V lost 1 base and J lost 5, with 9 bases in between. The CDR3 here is CASSLLGLETQYF. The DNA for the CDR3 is TGTGCCAGCAGCTTGCTCGGGTTGGAGACCCAGTACTTC.

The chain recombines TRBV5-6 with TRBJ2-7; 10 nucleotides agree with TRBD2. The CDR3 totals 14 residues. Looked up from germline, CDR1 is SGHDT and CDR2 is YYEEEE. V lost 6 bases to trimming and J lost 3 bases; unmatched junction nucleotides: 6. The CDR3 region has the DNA TGTGCCAGCACCTGGGCTAGCGGGAGCTACGAGCAGTACTTC. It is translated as CASTWASGSYEQYF. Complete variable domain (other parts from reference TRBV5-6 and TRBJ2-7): DAGVTQSPTHLIKTRGQQVTLRCSPKSGHDTVSWYQQALGQGPQFIFQYYEEEERQRGNFPDRFSGHQFPNYSSELNVNALLLGDSALYLCASTWASGSYEQYFGPGTRLTVT.

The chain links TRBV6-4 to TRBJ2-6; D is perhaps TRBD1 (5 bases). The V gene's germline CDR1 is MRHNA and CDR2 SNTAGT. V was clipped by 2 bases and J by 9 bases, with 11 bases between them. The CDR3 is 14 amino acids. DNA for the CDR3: TGTGCCAGCAGTGACCCAGGGATCGGCAACGTCCTGACTTTC. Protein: CASSDPGIGNVLTF.

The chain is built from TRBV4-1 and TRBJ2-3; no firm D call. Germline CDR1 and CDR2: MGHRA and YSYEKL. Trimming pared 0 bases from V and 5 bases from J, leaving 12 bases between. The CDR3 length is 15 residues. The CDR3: CASSQDLTYRDTQYF. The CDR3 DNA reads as TGCGCCAGCAGCCAAGATTTAACTTATCGAGATACGCAGTATTTT.

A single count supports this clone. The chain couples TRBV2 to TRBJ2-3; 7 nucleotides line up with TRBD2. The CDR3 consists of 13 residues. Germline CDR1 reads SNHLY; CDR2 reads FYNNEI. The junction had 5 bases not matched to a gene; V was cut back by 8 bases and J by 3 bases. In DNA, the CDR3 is TGTGCCAGCGGGGGGGTGATAACAGATACGCAGTATTTT. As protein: CASGGVITDTQYF. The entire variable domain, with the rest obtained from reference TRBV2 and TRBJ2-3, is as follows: EPEVTQTPSHQVTQMGQEVILRCVPISNHLYFYWYRQILGQKVEFLVSFYNNEISEKSEIFDDQFSVERPDGSNFTLKIRSTKLEDSAMYFCASGGVITDTQYFGPGTRLTVL.

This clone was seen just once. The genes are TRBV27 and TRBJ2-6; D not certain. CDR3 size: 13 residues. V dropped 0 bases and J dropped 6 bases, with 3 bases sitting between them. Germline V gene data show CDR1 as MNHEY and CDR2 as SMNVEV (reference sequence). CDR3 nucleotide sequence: TGTGCCAGCAGTTTATCATTGGCCAACGTCCTGACTTTC. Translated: CASSLSLANVLTF.

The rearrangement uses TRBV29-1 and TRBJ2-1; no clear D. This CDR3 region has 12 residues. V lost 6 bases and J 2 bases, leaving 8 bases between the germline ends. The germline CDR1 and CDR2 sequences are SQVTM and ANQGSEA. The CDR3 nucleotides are TGCAGCGTCCAAACACCCTACAATGAGCAGTTCTTC. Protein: CSVQTPYNEQFF.

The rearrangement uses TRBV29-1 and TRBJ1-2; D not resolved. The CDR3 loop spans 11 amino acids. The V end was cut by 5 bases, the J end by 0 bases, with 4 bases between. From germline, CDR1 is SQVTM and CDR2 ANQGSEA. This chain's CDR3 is CSVNSNYGYTF. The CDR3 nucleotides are TGCAGCGTTAACTCTAACTATGGCTACACCTTC.

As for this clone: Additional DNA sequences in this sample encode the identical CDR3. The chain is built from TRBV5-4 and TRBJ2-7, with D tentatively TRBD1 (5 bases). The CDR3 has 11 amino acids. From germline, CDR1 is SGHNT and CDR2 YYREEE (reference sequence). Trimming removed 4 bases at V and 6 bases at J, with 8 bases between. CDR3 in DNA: TGTGCCAGCAGCCTAGGGGCCGAGCAGTACTTC. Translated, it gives CASSLGAEQYF.

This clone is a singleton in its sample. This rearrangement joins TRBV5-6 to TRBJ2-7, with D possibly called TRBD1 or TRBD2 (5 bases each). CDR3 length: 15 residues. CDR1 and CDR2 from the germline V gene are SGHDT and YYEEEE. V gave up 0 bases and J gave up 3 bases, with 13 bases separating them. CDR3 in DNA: TGTGCCAGCAGCTTGGAACTAGTCACAGGCTACGAGCAGTACTTC. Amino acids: CASSLELVTGYEQYF.

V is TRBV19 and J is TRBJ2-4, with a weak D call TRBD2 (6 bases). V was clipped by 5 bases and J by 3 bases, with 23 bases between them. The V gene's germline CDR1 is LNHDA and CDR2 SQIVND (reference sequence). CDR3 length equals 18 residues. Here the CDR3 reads CASSLLQGRGLVKNIQYF. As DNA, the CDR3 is TGTGCCAGTAGTCTCCTTCAGGGTCGGGGGTTAGTCAAAAACATTCAGTACTTC.

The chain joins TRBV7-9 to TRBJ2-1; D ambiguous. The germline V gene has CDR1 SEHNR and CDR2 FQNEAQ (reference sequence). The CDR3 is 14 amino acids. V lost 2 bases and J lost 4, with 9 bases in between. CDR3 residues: CASSLPQRYNEQFF. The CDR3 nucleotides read TGTGCCAGCAGCTTACCACAAAGATACAATGAGCAGTTCTTC.

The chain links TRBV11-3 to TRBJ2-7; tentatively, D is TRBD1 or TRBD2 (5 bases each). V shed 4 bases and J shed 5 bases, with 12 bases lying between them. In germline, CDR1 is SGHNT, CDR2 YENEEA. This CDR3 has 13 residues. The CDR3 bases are TGTGCCAGCAGCTGGGGGAGTGGCAACGAGCAGTACTTC. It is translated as CASSWGSGNEQYF.

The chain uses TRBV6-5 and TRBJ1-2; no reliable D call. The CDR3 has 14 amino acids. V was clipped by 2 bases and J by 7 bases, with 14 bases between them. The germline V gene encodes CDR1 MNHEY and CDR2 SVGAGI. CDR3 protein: CASSYTGSWGGYTF. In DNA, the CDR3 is TGTGCCAGCAGTTACACGGGATCCTGGGGTGGCTACACCTTC.

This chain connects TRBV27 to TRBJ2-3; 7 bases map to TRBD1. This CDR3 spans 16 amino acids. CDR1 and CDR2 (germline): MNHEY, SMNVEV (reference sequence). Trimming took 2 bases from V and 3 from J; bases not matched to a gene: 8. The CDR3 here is CASSLGFPQGTDTQYF. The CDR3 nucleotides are TGTGCCAGCAGTTTAGGATTCCCACAGGGGACAGATACGCAGTATTTT.

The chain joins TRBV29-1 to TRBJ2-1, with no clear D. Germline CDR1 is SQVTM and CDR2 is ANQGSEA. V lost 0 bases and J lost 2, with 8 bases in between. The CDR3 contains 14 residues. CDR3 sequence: CSVEDGSPYNEQFF. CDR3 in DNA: TGCAGCGTTGAAGATGGCAGCCCCTACAATGAGCAGTTCTTC.

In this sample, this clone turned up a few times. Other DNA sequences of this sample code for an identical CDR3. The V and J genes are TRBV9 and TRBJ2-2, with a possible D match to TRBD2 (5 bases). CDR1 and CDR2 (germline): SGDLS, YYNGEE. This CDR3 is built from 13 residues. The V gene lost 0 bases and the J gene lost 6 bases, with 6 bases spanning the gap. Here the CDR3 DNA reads TGTGCCAGCAGCGTAGTAGCGTCCGGGGAGCTGTTTTTT. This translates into CASSVVASGELFF. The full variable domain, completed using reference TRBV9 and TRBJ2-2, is DSGVTQTPKHLITATGQRVTLRCSPRSGDLSVYWYQQSLDQGLQFLIQYYNGEERAKGNILERFSAQQFPDLHSELNLSSLELGDSALYFCASSVVASGELFFGEGSRLTVL.

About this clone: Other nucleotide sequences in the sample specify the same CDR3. For the CDR3, the DNA is TGTGCCAGCAGCGTTGGCAGTAACTATGGCTACACCTTC. Encoded protein: CASSVGSNYGYTF. The chain combines TRBV9 with TRBJ1-2; no clear D. CDR1 is SGDLS, CDR2 YYNGEE, per germline. This CDR3 comprises 13 residues. The V gene lost 2 bases and the J gene lost 1 base, with 6 bases spanning the gap.

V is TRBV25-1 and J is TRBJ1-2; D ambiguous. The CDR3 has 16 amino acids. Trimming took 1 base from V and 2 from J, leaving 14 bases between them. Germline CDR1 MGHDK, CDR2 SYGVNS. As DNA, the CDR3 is TGTGCCAGCAGTGAATTAGGCGAACATCTCAACTATGGCTACACCTTC. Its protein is CASSELGEHLNYGYTF.

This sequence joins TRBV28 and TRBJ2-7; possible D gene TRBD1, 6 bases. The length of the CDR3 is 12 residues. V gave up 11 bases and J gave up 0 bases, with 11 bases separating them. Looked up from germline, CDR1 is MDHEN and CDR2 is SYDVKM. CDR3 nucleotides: TGTGCCGCAGGGGAGCCCTCCTACGAGCAGTACTTC. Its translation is CAAGEPSYEQYF.

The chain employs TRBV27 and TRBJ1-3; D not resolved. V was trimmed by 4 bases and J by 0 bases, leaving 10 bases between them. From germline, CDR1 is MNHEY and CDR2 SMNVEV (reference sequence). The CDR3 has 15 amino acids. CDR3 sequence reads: CASSSFGLSGNTIYF. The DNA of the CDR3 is TGTGCCAGCAGTTCGTTCGGGCTCTCTGGAAACACCATATATTTT.

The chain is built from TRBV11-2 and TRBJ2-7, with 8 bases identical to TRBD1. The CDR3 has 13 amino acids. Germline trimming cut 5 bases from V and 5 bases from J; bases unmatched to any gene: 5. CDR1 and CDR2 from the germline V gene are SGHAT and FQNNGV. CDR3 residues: CASSPGQGHEQYF. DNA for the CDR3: TGTGCCAGCAGCCCAGGACAGGGACACGAGCAGTACTTC.

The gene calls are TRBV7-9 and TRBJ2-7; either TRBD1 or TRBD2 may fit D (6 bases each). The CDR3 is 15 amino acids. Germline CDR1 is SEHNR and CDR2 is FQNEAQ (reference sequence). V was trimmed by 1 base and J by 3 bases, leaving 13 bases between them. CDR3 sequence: CASSLGLQGLYEQYF. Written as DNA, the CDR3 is TGTGCCAGCAGCTTAGGTCTACAGGGACTCTACGAGCAGTACTTC.